Below are 29 T cell receptor beta chains sequenced from a single sample in a study of blood T cell repertoires in COVID-19. The repertoire was sequenced with immunoSEQ multiplex PCR; TCRdb's copy has only in-frame clones and lacks some. The data hold 200,000 or so clones, with around 86% observed a single time. The sequenced sample was PBMCs or T cells enriched from blood (not recorded which). These receptors all stem from a man aged 25 to 40 in a cohort exposed to, infected with or recovered from COVID-19 (not recorded which).

The chain joins TRBV11-2 to TRBJ2-1, with 9 bases matching TRBD2. The CDR3 runs 17 residues. The trim removed 4 bases at V and 7 bases at J, leaving 14 bases unmatched. Germline-derived CDR1 and CDR2 are SGHAT and FQNNGV. DNA of the CDR3: TGTGCCAGCAGCTCACAGCTACCGGGACTAGCAAGGAATGAGCAGTTCTTC. This encodes CASSSQLPGLARNEQFF.

This chain connects TRBV7-8 to TRBJ1-5; maybe TRBD1 (5 bases). The length of the CDR3 is 16 residues. CDR1 is SGHVS and CDR2 is FQNEAQ in the germline V gene. Between the trimmed V and J ends, which lost 4 bases and 0 bases, there was a span of 13 bases. CDR3 bases: TGTGCCAGCAGCTCTAGAGAGACAGTTAGCAATCAGCCCCAGCATTTT. Residues: CASSSRETVSNQPQHF.

The V and J genes are TRBV5-1 and TRBJ2-1, with 8 bases lining up with TRBD2. Per the germline V gene, CDR1 is SGHRS and CDR2 is YFSETQ. This CDR3 has 16 residues. V trimming: 1 base; J trimming: 4 bases; junction bases outside the gene matches: 7. The CDR3 protein is CASSLYFLAGYNEQFF. Written as DNA, the CDR3 is TGCGCCAGCAGCTTGTACTTCTTAGCGGGATACAATGAGCAGTTCTTC.

Only a few counts were recorded for this clone. The chain links TRBV4-3 to TRBJ1-2, with TRBD1 identical over 9 bases. CDR3 length equals 15 residues. With V trimmed by 0 bases and J by 4 bases, 3 bases remained unmatched. Looked up from germline, CDR1 is LGHNA and CDR2 is YSLEER. The CDR3 reads CASSQEGQGVYGYTF. CDR3 bases: TGCGCCAGCAGCCAAGAGGGACAGGGCGTCTATGGCTACACCTTC.

This chain uses TRBV7-8 with TRBJ1-2; D may be TRBD1 (6 bases). The CDR3 sequence is 15 residues long. The V and J ends lost 2 bases and 4 bases respectively, with 14 bases between them. Per the germline V gene, CDR1 is SGHVS and CDR2 is FQNEAQ. The CDR3: CASSLLVGAPYGYTF. CDR3 in DNA: TGTGCCAGCAGCTTACTGGTGGGGGCGCCCTATGGCTACACCTTC.

This clone was detected only a few times. The genes are TRBV25-1 and TRBJ2-1; no clear D gene. Germline V gene sequence: CDR1 MGHDK, CDR2 SYGVNS. The CDR3 consists of 15 residues. V was trimmed by 3 bases and J by 6 bases, leaving 15 bases between them. The CDR3 spells CASSDLSGARNEQFF. The CDR3 DNA reads TGTGCCAGCAGTGATTTGTCCGGAGCACGCAATGAGCAGTTCTTC.

This clone showed up just once. This sequence joins TRBV7-3 and TRBJ1-3; D ambiguous. Germline V gene lookup returns CDR1 SGHTA and CDR2 FQGTGA. V was shortened by 2 bases and J by 0 bases, with 8 bases between the two germline ends. The CDR3 is 15 amino acids. CDR3 region: CASSLDGASGNTIYF. Written as DNA, the CDR3 is TGTGCCAGCAGCTTAGACGGAGCCTCTGGAAACACCATATATTTT.

This sequence joins TRBV24-1 and TRBJ2-7; 8 nucleotides agree with TRBD1. The CDR3 covers 14 residues. Trimming removed 4 bases from V and 3 bases from J; junction bases left unmatched: 4. Germline CDR1 KGHDR, CDR2 SFDVKD. For the CDR3, the DNA is TGTGCCACCAGTGAAACCGGGACAGGCTACGAGCAGTACTTC. Protein sequence: CATSETGTGYEQYF.

This clone appeared a single time. This sequence joins TRBV9 and TRBJ2-3; weak D call: TRBD1 (5 bases). CDR1 is SGDLS and CDR2 is YYNGEE in the germline V gene. This CDR3 has 14 residues. Trimming removed 4 bases from V and 4 bases from J, with 13 bases in between. The CDR3 bases are TGTGCCAGCAGCAACCGACAGCCAGCAGATACGCAGTATTTT. It translates to CASSNRQPADTQYF. Full variable domain (remainder filled in from reference TRBV9 and TRBJ2-3): DSGVTQTPKHLITATGQRVTLRCSPRSGDLSVYWYQQSLDQGLQFLIQYYNGEERAKGNILERFSAQQFPDLHSELNLSSLELGDSALYFCASSNRQPADTQYFGPGTRLTVL.

The gene calls are TRBV28 and TRBJ2-3; TRBD1 aligns across 10 bases. J gave up 2 bases and V 5 bases, and 7 bases lay outside the gene matches. CDR3 length: 16 amino acids. CDR1 is MDHEN and CDR2 is SYDVKM in the germline V gene. The CDR3: CASSTSGTGDTDTQYF. CDR3 DNA: TGTGCCAGCAGTACGTCCGGGACAGGGGACACAGATACGCAGTATTTT.

This rearrangement joins TRBV28 to TRBJ2-7, with 7 bases matching TRBD1. This CDR3 is built from 14 residues. Germline CDR1 reads MDHEN; CDR2 reads SYDVKM. The trim removed 8 bases at V and 1 base at J, leaving 8 bases unmatched. The CDR3 DNA reads as TGTGCCAGCCTTCGACGGGACAGTTCCTACGAGCAGTACTTC. Translated, it gives CASLRRDSSYEQYF. Complete variable domain (other parts from reference TRBV28 and TRBJ2-7): DVKVTQSSRYLVKRTGEKVFLECVQDMDHENMFWYRQDPGLGLRLIYFSYDVKMKEKGDIPEGYSVSREKKERFSLILESASTNQTSMYLCASLRRDSSYEQYFGPGTRLTVT.

The rearrangement uses TRBV18 and TRBJ2-7; 12 positions match TRBD2. Unmatched junction bases numbered 3, after V lost 3 bases and J lost 0 bases. CDR1 KGHSH and CDR2 LQKENI come from the germline V gene. The CDR3 runs 16 residues. The CDR3: CASSPSLAGGSYEQYF. In DNA, the CDR3 is TGTGCCAGCTCACCCTCACTAGCGGGAGGCTCCTACGAGCAGTACTTC.

The V and J genes are TRBV6-1 and TRBJ2-1; D may be TRBD1 (6 bases). Trimming cost V 4 bases and J 7 bases, with 20 bases left between them. The CDR3 extends over 16 amino acids. The germline CDR1 and CDR2 sequences are MNHNS and SASEGT. Written as DNA, the CDR3 is TGTGCCAGCAGTGTTTCACAGGGTCTTTTGGGGAATGAGCAGTTCTTC. It encodes CASSVSQGLLGNEQFF.

The chain uses TRBV19 and TRBJ2-7, with TRBD2 matching 7 bases. V lost 5 bases, J lost 1 base, and 11 bases stayed unmatched. The CDR3 runs 16 residues. Germline assignment: CDR1 LNHDA and CDR2 SQIVND (reference sequence). DNA for the CDR3: TGTGCCAGTAGTCCGCGGGGGAGGGACGGATCCTACGAGCAGTACTTC. As protein: CASSPRGRDGSYEQYF.

The V gene is TRBV5-1, the J gene TRBJ2-1; 7 bases match TRBD2. Germline assignment: CDR1 SGHRS and CDR2 YFSETQ. The CDR3 consists of 16 residues. The V segment lost 4 bases and the J segment 12 bases; nucleotides outside the gene matches: 19. The chain's CDR3 is CASSGPGERGERRQFF. CDR3 nucleotides: TGCGCCAGCAGCGGCCCAGGAGAGCGGGGAGAGCGACGGCAGTTCTTC.

The CDR3 coding sequence is TGTGCCAGCAGCGATAAAGGGACAGCCACATACTCTGGAAACACCATATATTTT. Its protein product is CASSDKGTATYSGNTIYF. The J gene is TRBJ1-3, the V gene TRBV9; 7 bases agree with TRBD1. The CDR3 is 18 amino acids. The germline V gene encodes CDR1 SGDLS and CDR2 YYNGEE. The V and J ends lost 3 bases and 0 bases, in that order; junction bases with no gene match: 12.

The chain employs TRBV11-2 and TRBJ2-5, with 7 bases fitting TRBD1. Looked up from germline, CDR1 is SGHAT and CDR2 is FQNNGV. Trimming took 3 bases from V and 1 from J; bases not matched to a gene: 5. The CDR3 covers 15 residues. The DNA of the CDR3 is TGTGCCAGCAGCTTCGGGGACAGACTCCAAGAGACCCAGTACTTC. Protein sequence: CASSFGDRLQETQYF.

The CDR3 here is CASSLEGRVVCTEAFF. The CDR3 nucleotides read TGTGCCAGCAGCTTAGAGGGGAGGGTAGTCTGCACTGAAGCTTTCTTT. The chain joins TRBV11-3 to TRBJ1-1; the D is unclear. Germline V gene sequence: CDR1 SGHNT, CDR2 YENEEA. This CDR3 contains 16 residues. The germline V and J ends were trimmed by 0 bases and 4 bases, with 15 bases remaining between them. Full variable domain (outside the CDR3, taken from reference TRBV11-3 and TRBJ1-1): EAGVVQSPRYKIIEKKQPVAFWCNPISGHNTLYWYLQNLGQGPELLIRYENEEAVDDSQLPKDRFSAERLKGVDSTLKIQPAELGDSAVYLCASSLEGRVVCTEAFFGQGTRLTVV.

V gene TRBV9 combines with J gene TRBJ2-1; the D gene is possibly TRBD2 (7 bases). The V gene lost 2 bases and the J gene lost 2 bases, with 11 bases spanning the gap. Looked up from germline, CDR1 is SGDLS and CDR2 is YYNGEE. This CDR3 region has 15 residues. For the CDR3, the DNA is TGTGCCAGCAGCGTGGGGGGGCTGCCCTACAATGAGCAGTTCTTC. Translated, it gives CASSVGGLPYNEQFF.

The V and J genes are TRBV9 and TRBJ2-3; no definite D call. There are 18 residues in the CDR3. Per the germline V gene, CDR1 is SGDLS and CDR2 is YYNGEE. Trimming removed 0 bases at V and 0 bases at J, with 17 bases between. The CDR3 DNA follows: TGTGCCAGCAGCGTAGGCTGGGCCACCACGCCTAGCACAGATACGCAGTATTTT. Its protein is CASSVGWATTPSTDTQYF.

The chain recombines TRBV27 with TRBJ1-2; 7 bases agree with TRBD1. The trim removed 3 bases at V and 3 bases at J, leaving 4 bases unmatched. CDR1 is MNHEY and CDR2 is SMNVEV in the germline V gene (reference sequence). The CDR3 has 14 amino acids. CDR3: CASSFRQGHYGYTF. The CDR3 DNA is TGTGCCAGCAGTTTTCGACAGGGACACTATGGCTACACCTTC.

The chain employs TRBV6-2 or TRBV6-3 and TRBJ2-1, with a weak D call TRBD2 (6 bases). The CDR3 contains 17 residues. Germline V gene data show CDR1 as MNHEY and CDR2 as SVGEGT. The V gene lost 3 bases and the J gene lost 9 bases, with 24 bases spanning the gap. CDR3 nucleotide sequence: TGTGCCAGCAGTTATGTCCGCGGGGAACCAATTTTCACTGAGCAGTTCTTC. It yields the protein CASSYVRGEPIFTEQFF.

This chain uses TRBV20-1 with TRBJ2-3; TRBD2 agrees at 9 bases. Germline CDR1 and CDR2: DFQATT and SNEGSKA (reference sequence). V shed 3 bases, J shed 1 base, and the junction held 8 bases outside the gene matches. The CDR3 runs 16 residues. DNA of the CDR3: TGCAGTGCTAGTCGGCTAGCGGGGTCCGGCACAGATACGCAGTATTTT. Translating it yields CSASRLAGSGTDTQYF.

This clone was picked up a small number of times. The genes are TRBV11-2 and TRBJ2-7; D is undetermined. Trimming cost V 5 bases and J 3 bases, with 8 bases left between them. The CDR3 runs 12 residues. The germline CDR1 and CDR2 sequences are SGHAT and FQNNGV. Here the CDR3 reads CASSPPGYEQYF. The CDR3 coding sequence is TGTGCCAGCAGCCCCCCAGGCTACGAGCAGTACTTC. Combining the CDR3 with reference TRBV11-2 and TRBJ2-7 gives the whole variable domain EAGVAQSPRYKIIEKRQSVAFWCNPISGHATLYWYQQILGQGPKLLIQFQNNGVVDDSQLPKDRFSAERLKGVDSTLKIQPAKLEDSAVYLCASSPPGYEQYFGPGTRLTVT.

The chain couples TRBV6-4 to TRBJ2-3, with 7 bases fitting TRBD2. Germline V gene data show CDR1 as MRHNA and CDR2 as SNTAGT. V lost 0 bases to trimming and J lost 0 bases; unmatched junction nucleotides: 3. This CDR3 has 16 amino acids. The CDR3 DNA is TGTGCCAGCAGTGACTCTAGTAGCGGGAGCACAGATACGCAGTATTTT. It encodes CASSDSSSGSTDTQYF.

This chain connects TRBV11-2 to TRBJ2-7; 9 nucleotides match TRBD2. Per the germline V gene, CDR1 is SGHAT and CDR2 is FQNNGV. The V segment lost 2 bases and the J segment 5 bases; nucleotides outside the gene matches: 13. This CDR3 comprises 17 residues. The CDR3 reads CASSLSRLAGRTHEQYF. CDR3 bases: TGTGCCAGCAGCTTAAGTCGGCTAGCGGGAAGGACACACGAGCAGTACTTC.

This chain connects TRBV28 to TRBJ1-1; 9 bases map to TRBD1. The CDR3 extends over 17 amino acids. J was trimmed by 1 base and V by 1 base; bases with no gene match: 7. Germline V gene lookup returns CDR1 MDHEN and CDR2 SYDVKM. This CDR3 is CASSLYGGQGKNTEAFF. CDR3 bases: TGTGCCAGCAGTTTATACGGAGGACAGGGGAAGAACACTGAAGCTTTCTTT.

The chain uses TRBV7-9 and TRBJ2-7; 9 positions agree with TRBD1. CDR1 and CDR2 (germline): SEHNR, FQNEAQ (reference sequence). This CDR3 has 15 residues. Unmatched junction bases numbered 9, after V lost 4 bases and J lost 5 bases. CDR3 in DNA: TGTGCCAGCAGCTCATCGACAGGGGGGAACCACGAGCAGTACTTC. As protein: CASSSSTGGNHEQYF. The entire variable domain, with the rest obtained from reference TRBV7-9 and TRBJ2-7, is as follows: DTGVSQNPRHKITKRGQNVTFRCDPISEHNRLYWYRQTLGQGPEFLTYFQNEAQLEKSRLLSDRFSAERPKGSFSTLEIQRTEQGDSAMYLCASSSSTGGNHEQYFGPGTRLTVT.

The J gene is TRBJ2-7, the V gene TRBV28; 10 positions match TRBD2. Germline CDR1 MDHEN, CDR2 SYDVKM. V lost 5 bases and J lost 3; bases outside the gene matches: 7. This CDR3 is 15 amino acids long. CDR3 DNA sequence: TGTGCCAGCAGTAAACCCGGGACTAGCGTCTACGAGCAGTACTTC. Its translation: CASSKPGTSVYEQYF.